This is a list of T cell receptor beta chains from one sample in a study of blood T cell repertoires in COVID-19. The table came from immunoSEQ multiplex PCR; TCRdb's copy has only in-frame clones and leaves some out. This repertoire shows approximately 200,000 clones, about 88% found once; its top ten account for about 4.7%. Sequencing input: PBMCs or T cells enriched from blood (not recorded which). The source of these receptors is a young woman who had been exposed to COVID-19. Each CDR3 is given with its conserved first and last residue. Fields, in order: V gene, J gene, D gene, clone size, CDR3 protein, CDR3 DNA. D genes are given only for firm matches. Clone sizes are given selectively: once, few, many, or a class where the clone is expanded.

>TRBV27|TRBJ2-5|TRBD2|NA
CASTRLAGGRETQYF
TGTGCCAGCACCCGACTAGCGGGGGGCAGGGAGACCCAGTACTTC
>TRBV6-5|TRBJ1-5|NA|NA
CASSVIGLEQPQHF
TGTGCCAGCTCCGTGATCGGGTTGGAGCAGCCCCAGCATTTT
>TRBV30|TRBJ2-7|TRBD1|NA
CAWAPGQSYEQYF
TGTGCCTGGGCCCCGGGACAGTCCTACGAGCAGTACTTC
>TRBV13|TRBJ2-5|NA|NA
CASSLWGVHQETQYF
TGTGCCAGCAGCTTATGGGGGGTTCACCAAGAGACCCAGTACTTC
>TRBV29-1|TRBJ2-3|TRBD2|NA
CSVGGWASGVRTDTQYF
TGCAGCGTTGGGGGATGGGCTAGCGGGGTTAGAACTGATACGCAGTATTTT
>TRBV5-6|TRBJ1-4|TRBD1|once
CASSLRATGRREKLFF
TGTGCCAGCAGCTTACGGGCGACAGGGCGCAGGGAAAAACTGTTTTTT
>TRBV4-2|TRBJ1-1|TRBD1|NA
CASSPNDREVEAFF
TGTGCCAGCAGCCCGAACGACAGGGAGGTCGAAGCTTTCTTT
>TRBV5-1|TRBJ1-5|NA|NA
CASEENIHQPQHF
TGCGCCAGCGAGGAGAACATCCATCAGCCCCAGCATTTT
>TRBV12-2|TRBJ1-2|NA|few
CASRSYGGGSKPYGYTF
TGTGCAAGTCGCTCCTACGGGGGGGGGAGCAAACCATATGGCTACACCTTC
>TRBV19|TRBJ1-5|NA|NA
CASTAWRGSNQPQHF
TGTGCCAGTACCGCTTGGAGGGGTAGCAATCAGCCCCAGCATTTT
>TRBV19|TRBJ2-6|NA|NA
CASSRYTGANVLTF
TGTGCCAGTAGCAGGTATACTGGGGCCAACGTCCTGACTTTC
>TRBV28|TRBJ1-3|TRBD1|NA
CASSLTTTGAGNTIYF
TGTGCCAGCAGTCTTACCACGACAGGGGCTGGAAACACCATATATTTT
>TRBV6-5|TRBJ1-5|NA|NA
CASSYSGPDQPQHF
TGTGCCAGCAGTTACTCGGGGCCGGATCAGCCCCAGCATTTT
>TRBV10-2|TRBJ1-2|TRBD1|NA
CASSETGGANYGYTF
TGCGCCAGCAGTGAGACAGGGGGGGCTAACTATGGCTACACCTTC
>TRBV29-1|TRBJ2-7|TRBD1|NA
CSVEARGQGARGSENEQYF
TGCAGCGTTGAAGCTCGGGGGCAGGGGGCACGAGGGAGTGAAAACGAGCAGTACTTC
>TRBV5-1|TRBJ1-6|TRBD1|NA
CASSLGTENNSPLHF
TGCGCCAGCAGCTTAGGGACAGAAAATAATTCACCCCTCCACTTT
>TRBV4-2|TRBJ1-2|NA|NA
CASSQGSGGPYGYTF
TGTGCCAGCAGCCAGGGCTCGGGGGGGCCCTATGGCTACACCTTC
>TRBV5-1|TRBJ2-5|TRBD1|NA
CASSLGTAKETQYF
TGCGCCAGCAGCTTAGGGACAGCCAAAGAGACCCAGTACTTC
>TRBV5-3|TRBJ1-5|NA|NA
CARSPLNQPQHF
TGTGCCAGAAGCCCCTTGAATCAGCCCCAGCATTTT
>TRBV12-5|TRBJ2-7|TRBD2|NA
CASGLTSALPGEQYF
TGTGCTAGTGGTTTGACTAGCGCCCTTCCGGGGGAGCAGTACTTC
>TRBV7-8|TRBJ2-7|NA|once
CASSLTLGSSYEQYF
TGTGCCAGCAGCTTAACCTTGGGGAGCTCCTACGAGCAGTACTTC
>TRBV18|TRBJ2-2|TRBD1|NA
CASSQRDRPANTGELFF
TGTGCCAGCTCACAAAGGGACAGGCCCGCGAACACCGGGGAGCTGTTTTTT
>TRBV29-1|TRBJ1-1|NA|NA
CSVAGTHRGNTEAFF
TGCAGCGTTGCGGGTACCCACCGAGGGAACACTGAAGCTTTCTTT
>TRBV6-2/TRBV6-3|TRBJ1-5|NA|NA
CASSPWRGRDQPQHF
TGTGCCAGCAGCCCCTGGCGGGGTAGAGATCAGCCCCAGCATTTT
>TRBV11-3|TRBJ1-3|NA|few
CASSSLVSGNTIYF
TGTGCCAGCAGTTCCCTCGTCTCTGGAAACACCATATATTTT
>TRBV18|TRBJ2-6|NA|NA
CASSPPNRPSGANVLTF
TGTGCCAGCTCACCACCTAACAGACCCTCTGGGGCCAACGTCCTGACTTTC
>TRBV10-2|TRBJ1-3|NA|NA
CASSRQGSSGNTIYF
TGCGCCAGCTCTCGGCAGGGATCCTCTGGAAACACCATATATTTT
>TRBV19|TRBJ2-3|TRBD2|once
CASSLRGSGAPGVGTDTQYF
TGTGCCAGTAGTCTTCGTGGTAGCGGGGCCCCGGGGGTCGGCACAGATACGCAGTATTTT